The source of this TCR beta chain is a study of cytomegalovirus exposure and HLA in healthy donors (TCRdb year 2017). About the full investigation: An earlier analysis of a few hundred of the donors reported about 280 Gb of sequence data and around 100 million unique TCR beta sequences obtained from approximately 180 million T cells. The later analysis used no new phenotypic data to find candidate immune exposures, relying instead on TCR beta sequences and their occurrence across donors. The study aimed to test whether signatures of past pathogen exposure could be identified by cataloging public T cell receptors. Across 398 genotyped donors of the cohort, an average of approximately 240,000 unique TCR beta nucleotide sequences per donor were sequenced, and 15% to 20% of those sequences were non-productive. The genetic ancestry cluster associated with self-reported Caucasian donors included 81% of the roughly 390 genotyped donors. Besides the first cohort of around 670 subjects, a separate validation cohort made up of 90 to 150 different subjects was used. Four or five DR-DQ haplotypes were treated as single units for association and clustering because of strong linkage in the cohort. The study combined high-throughput TCR immunosequencing, statistical association of individual TCRs with disease status, and machine learning to predict cytomegalovirus infection status. To study patterns of TCR occurrence, a later analysis re-analyzed previously published TCR beta repertoires from 666 donors and added high-resolution HLA genotyping. Every discovery cohort repertoire had been produced on one sequencing platform. HLA typing covered class I and class II loci at four-digit resolution. Roughly 320 gigabases of sequencing data and around 85 million unique TCR sequences made up an early release that covered nearly 650 HLA-typed donors. Donor age, sex, ethnicity and CMV serostatus were compiled together with the repertoire data. To decide whether each TCR beta V gene segment behaved as functional or pseudogenic, an earlier analysis of fewer than 750 of the donors relied on high-throughput TCR beta sequencing. In a later genetic analysis, genome-wide SNP genotypes for about three fifths of the roughly 670 donors were used, and that subset was treated as a discovery cohort. Typing coverage differed by locus: A, B, C, DRB1 and DQB1 were typed in roughly 620-640 donors, DQA1 in around 500, DPA1 in approximately 610, and DPB1 in 400 to 490. The T cell repertoires of under 750 subjects were profiled by immunosequencing and related to cytomegalovirus serostatus. Overall study outcomes, separate from this receptor: A later analysis found that HLA-associated TCR beta chains were more clonally expanded and had lower generation probabilities than equally common non-associated chains. In an earlier analysis of approximately 590 of the donors, most TCR beta V segments appeared in productive rearrangements about 87% or about 30% of the time, broadly matching IMGT annotations. Specific HLA alleles were associated with about 17,000 TCR beta sequences at a false discovery rate of 0.05 in a later analysis. In a later analysis, several top co-occurrence clusters were reported to appear linked to parvovirus B19, influenza, CMV and Epstein-Barr virus. A further reported finding was that TCR beta sequences accurately predicted the HLA-A and HLA-B alleles for most subjects in the first cohort. The authors suggested that the approach could potentially be generalized to other disease states and immunological phenotypes. A later analysis found that TCR association rates varied across HLA loci, with DRB1 alleles showing the most associated TCRs and HLA-C alleles the fewest. In a later analysis, most CMV-associated TCR beta chains were found to appear HLA-restricted, with HLA associations seemingly driven largely by CMV exposure. Linkage disequilibrium might explain the correlated functional status among segregating V segments, but an unknown experimental factor could not be ruled out. Because some donors lacked HLA typing at each locus, the association tests relied only on the typed subset. Compared with the roughly 600-donor mean, donors in an Asian-associated ancestry cluster had fewer N-insertions in productive TCRs, according to a later genetic analysis. A total of 164 TCR beta chains were listed by the study as associated with cytomegalovirus. For the cohort, immune exposure information was limited to CMV serostatus. The classifier was reported to diagnose cytomegalovirus status with high specificity and sensitivity in both the original cohort and the validation cohort. About 15 rarely observed V segments, including chromosome 9 orphons, were excluded from the earlier analysis of just under 600 of the donors because counts were too low. Three of the identified cytomegalovirus-associated TCR beta chains were confirmed in vitro to be specific for cytomegalovirus antigens. Roughly uniform sequencing depth across donors was assumed in presence/absence analyses, although this assumption may not hold. A later genetic analysis associated a missense DCLRE1C variant with V-gene and J-gene trimming of TCR beta chains, and an independent cohort replicated the association. This cohort had only TCR beta chains sequenced, and the lack of alpha or paired-chain data limited which features could be detected. Some IMGT-functional V segments, including TRBV6-2 and TRBV6-3, could not be distinguished by the 87-base-pair reads and were therefore excluded. A cluster of highly shared sequence variants was judged likely to be a technical artifact of the sequencing pipeline. Most TCR sequences were seen in very few donors, while some public TCRs were found in many individuals. When HLA alleles, especially DR and DQ, strongly co-occurred, TCR associations were difficult to assign to individual alleles.

The junction carries 15 bases between V and J, which are trimmed by 3 bases and 4 bases respectively. Per the germline V gene (reference sequence), LNHDA is the CDR1 and SQIVND is the CDR2. The CDR3 measures 15 amino acids from cysteine to phenylalanine. Only the CDR3 portion is preserved as DNA: 45 bases, with reading frame beginning at the first base. Library prep was done by the immunoSEQ multiplex PCR assay. For the multiplex PCR, a mixture combining 60 forward primers for TCR Vbeta segments and 13 reverse primers for TCR Jbeta segments was used. A multiplex PCR assay on genomic DNA amplified the CDR3 region of rearranged TCR beta genes. The amplified TCR beta libraries were sequenced on the Illumina HiSeq System as 87-base-pair reads. The authors' analysis ran thus. A later analysis tallied around 82 million unique TCR beta chains across the 700 or so repertoires, and approximately 11 million of those chains were shared by two or more donors. To remove PCR and sequencing errors, raw reads were error-corrected and collapsed into unique sequences using a nearest-neighbor algorithm that merged closely related sequences. Alignment of CDR3 sequences to IMGT reference sequences was used to assign V, D and J gene segments. Each retained sequence needed at least a six-nucleotide match to both a V gene segment and a J gene segment. Rearrangements were classified as productive when the CDR3 lacked stop codons and remained in frame with V and J, and all other rearrangements were classified as non-productive. CDR3 was defined according to IMGT convention as the region running from the second conserved V-encoded cysteine to the conserved J-encoded phenylalanine. Sequences without an unambiguous match to a single V gene segment were excluded from the earlier analysis of approximately 560 of the donors. In an earlier analysis of approximately 610 of the donors, V segments were called functional above 56.7% productive rearrangements and were called segregating when the between-donor standard deviation exceeded 5%. A statistical classification framework was built for diagnosing cytomegalovirus status from the catalog of TCR beta chain sequences. In a later analysis, V and J genes were assigned by comparing TCR nucleotide sequences against IMGT/GENE-DB human TR gene sequences. In a later analysis, CDR3 sequences and most-parsimonious VDJ recombination scenarios were assigned using the TCRdist pipeline. In a later analysis, each TCR beta chain was defined by its CDR3 amino acid sequence together with its V-gene family, and reads lacking a unique V-gene family were excluded. To address suspected cross-contamination and a sequencing artifact, a later analysis removed approximately 600 highly shared, low-generation-probability nucleotide sequences. In a later analysis, a clonal expansion index was calculated for each public chain from normalized within-repertoire ranks of inferred template counts. In a later analysis, generation probabilities were computed with a VDJ recombination model fitted to out-of-frame rearrangements, and the resulting probabilities were checked against IGoR. A later analysis scored TCR-TCR, TCR-HLA and TCR-CMV co-occurrence with hypergeometric tests, applying a repertoire-size bias correction to TCR pairs. False discovery rates were estimated in a later analysis by permuting HLA or CMV assignments 20 times. In a later analysis, co-occurring TCRs were grouped using DBSCAN, and TCRdist sequence similarity was added for clustering within HLA-allele-positive subsets. Repertoires with fewer than 30,000 or more than 120,000 public chains, plus five repertoires with anomalous nucleotide sharing, were excluded from co-occurrence clustering. TCRdb retrieved this table from immuneACCESS and kept in-frame rearrangements only. Not all clones are present; in checked studies, unresolved V genes account for under half, and no reason is known for the remainder. V, J and clone size were drawn from that table, and D and trimming were deduced from the DNA. In this sample the table shows around 160,000 clones, around 73% of which occur a single time. The ten largest clonotypes hold 1.1% to 1.5% of the sample.

The cohort was made up of roughly 670 healthy bone marrow donors. All cohort members were sampled while nominally healthy, although unrecorded immune exposures were likely present. The donor tested CMV seronegative and was one of the 352 seronegative cohort members. A peripheral blood sample was provided by each donor, and peripheral blood mononuclear cells were used for TCR beta sequencing. Genomic DNA was extracted from the blood cell samples with the Qiagen DNeasy Blood Extraction Kit. To note about this clone: Which antigen it targets is not known. No much larger clonotype is one base removed from it; base qualities were not supplied.

The receptor was isolated from a male donor in good health and CMV-seronegative. The sequenced sample was PBMCs. The rearrangement joined TRBV19 to TRBJ1-1, with no reliable assignment of the D segment. DNA sequence: TGTGCCAGTAGTATTAGCCTCACCCCCGGCACTGAAGCTTTCTTT. Translation gives CASSISLTPGTEAFF.